This T cell receptor beta chain was obtained from a study of cytomegalovirus exposure and HLA in healthy donors. The CDR3 is 16 residues long. Germline V gene sequence: CDR1 SGHNT, CDR2 YYREEE (reference sequence). Trimming cost V 4 bases and J 8 bases; bases outside gene matches: 14. The PCR had 60 Vbeta and 13 Jbeta primers. Assay used: immunoSEQ multiplex PCR; TCRdb lists only in-frame clones, some missing. This sample has about 200,000 clones, with around 80% found just once. Sequences were obtained from PBMCs. This TCR came from a woman younger than 35 in good health and CMV-seronegative. The gene calls are TRBV5-4 and TRBJ2-1; 8 bases line up with TRBD2. CDR3 region: CASSLPLAGAMDEQFF. The DNA of the CDR3 is TGTGCCAGCAGCCTCCCTCTAGCGGGCGCTATGGATGAGCAGTTCTTC.